Listed below are T cell receptor beta chains from one sample, sequenced in a study of blood T cell repertoires in COVID-19. Sequenced by immunoSEQ multiplex PCR; TCRdb stores in-frame clones only, minus some. The profile shows about 180,000 clones, just over 85% of them singletons. Sequencing was performed on PBMCs or T cells enriched from blood (not recorded which). All receptors come from a woman between 18 and 29 years old who had recovered from COVID-19. The CDR3 runs from the conserved cysteine through the conserved F or W. The D gene is left open where the match is weak.

j_call,v_call,d_call,cdr3_aa,cdr3_nt
TRBJ1-1,TRBV11-2,TRBD1,CASSLGQGFEAFF,TGTGCCAGCAGCTTGGGACAGGGGTTTGAAGCTTTCTTT
TRBJ2-7,TRBV7-2,.,CASSLPTRYEQYF,TGTGCCAGCAGCTTGCCTACTAGGTACGAGCAGTACTTC
TRBJ1-1,TRBV3-1/TRBV3-2,.,CASSHRQQGRGEAFF,TGTGCCAGCAGCCATCGACAGCAGGGAAGGGGTGAAGCTTTCTTT
TRBJ2-7,TRBV19,.,CARSIRGNYEQYF,TGTGCCAGAAGTATAAGGGGTAACTACGAGCAGTACTTC
TRBJ1-4,TRBV7-6,.,CASSLASINEKLFF,TGTGCCAGCAGCTTAGCCAGTATTAATGAAAAACTGTTTTTT
TRBJ1-5,TRBV7-2,.,CASSPNSNQPQHF,TGTGCCAGCAGCCCTAATAGCAATCAGCCCCAGCATTTT
TRBJ2-5,TRBV3-1/TRBV3-2,.,CASSPPGETQYF,TGTGCCAGCAGCCCTCCAGGTGAGACCCAGTACTTC
TRBJ2-1,TRBV5-5,TRBD2,CASSLVTSGRTNSYNEQFF,TGTGCCAGCAGCTTGGTTACTAGCGGGAGAACAAACTCCTACAATGAGCAGTTCTTC
TRBJ2-3,TRBV5-6,TRBD2,CATRTSGTDTQYF,TGTGCCACCCGAACTAGCGGGACAGATACGCAGTATTTT
TRBJ1-3,TRBV2,TRBD1,CASSGQGADTIYF,TGTGCCAGCAGTGGACAGGGGGCGGACACCATATATTTT
TRBJ1-1,TRBV5-5,.,CASSWGGASTEAFF,TGTGCCAGCAGCTGGGGAGGGGCGAGCACTGAAGCTTTCTTT